This TCR beta chain originates from a study of T cell responses to AZD1222 COVID-19 vaccine. Study-level points and caveats: Only after the peak T cell response were repertoires sampled.

With respect to this clone: Its antigen remains unidentified.

Trimming removed 6 bases from V and 8 bases from J; junction bases left unmatched: 9. The germline V gene encodes CDR1 WNHNN and CDR2 SYGVQD (reference sequence). CDR3 length: 14 residues. Sequenced by immunoSEQ multiplex PCR; TCRdb stores in-frame clones only, minus some. Seen here are about 120,000 clones, about 90% observed once, and the top ten hold 1.6%. The V and J genes are TRBV10-1 and TRBJ1-2; 10 nucleotides match TRBD1. The starting material was peripheral blood, obtained 28 days after the second AZD1222 dose. The receptor comes from an adult who received the AZD1222 COVID-19 vaccine. This chain's CDR3 is CASSPGTGDGGYTF. The CDR3 nucleotides are TGCGCCAGCAGCCCTGGGACAGGGGACGGGGGCTACACCTTC.